Here is one TCR beta chain with its context. In the PCR, 60 Vbeta and 13 Jbeta primers were used. Using immunoSEQ multiplex PCR, the repertoire was profiled, and TCRdb retains in-frame clones only, with some absent. Among under 150,000 clones, 65% to 85% were seen once, and the ten largest hold approximately 1%. This specimen comes from a study of cytomegalovirus exposure and HLA in healthy donors. Deletions cut 5 bases from V and 7 bases from J, with 20 bases between. This CDR3 spans 15 amino acids. Germline V gene data show CDR1 as SGHVS and CDR2 as FQNEAQ. This TCR derives from a man aged 18 to 35 in good health and CMV-seronegative. What was sequenced was PBMCs. V gene TRBV7-8 combines with J gene TRBJ1-2, with D unclear. The DNA of the CDR3 is TGTGCCAGCAGCCCGATGGTGAGGCCCGCCGGTGGCTACACCTTC. Translated, it gives CASSPMVRPAGGYTF.